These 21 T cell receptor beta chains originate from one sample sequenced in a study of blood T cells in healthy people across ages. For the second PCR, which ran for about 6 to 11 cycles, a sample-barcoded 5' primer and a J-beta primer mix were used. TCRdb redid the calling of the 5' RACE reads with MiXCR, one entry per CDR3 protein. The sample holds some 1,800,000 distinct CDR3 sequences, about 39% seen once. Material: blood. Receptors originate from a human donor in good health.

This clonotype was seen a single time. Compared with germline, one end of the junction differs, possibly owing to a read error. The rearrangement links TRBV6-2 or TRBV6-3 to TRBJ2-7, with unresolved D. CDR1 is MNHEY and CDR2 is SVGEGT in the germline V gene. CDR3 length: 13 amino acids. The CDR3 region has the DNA TGTGCCAGCAGTCCGCGCCTACCCTACGGGCAGTACTTC. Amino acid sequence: CASSPRLPYGQYF.

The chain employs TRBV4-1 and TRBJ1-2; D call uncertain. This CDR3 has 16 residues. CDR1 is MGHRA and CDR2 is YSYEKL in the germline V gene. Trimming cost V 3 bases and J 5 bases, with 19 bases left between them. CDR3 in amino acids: CASSQVAGGVWYGYTF. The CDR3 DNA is TGCGCCAGCAGCCAGGTGGCGGGCGGGGTTTGGTATGGCTACACCTTC.

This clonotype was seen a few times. The CDR3 is CSGGQGAHDLYNEQFF. DNA of the CDR3: TGCAGCGGAGGACAGGGGGCGCATGATCTCTACAATGAGCAGTTCTTC. The chain is built from TRBV29-1 and TRBJ2-1; 11 bases map to TRBD1. The CDR3 is 16 residues long. Germline V gene data show CDR1 as SQVTM and CDR2 as ANQGSEA. V trimming: 7 bases; J trimming: 3 bases; junction bases outside the gene matches: 11.

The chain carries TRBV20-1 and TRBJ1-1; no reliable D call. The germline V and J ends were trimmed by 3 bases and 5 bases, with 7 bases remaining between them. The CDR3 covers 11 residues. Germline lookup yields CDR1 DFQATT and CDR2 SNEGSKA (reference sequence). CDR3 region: CSASYWTEAFF. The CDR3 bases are TGCAGTGCTAGTTACTGGACTGAAGCTTTCTTT.

The CDR3 reads CASSQGGIGGNQPQHF. For the CDR3, the DNA is TGCGCCAGCAGCCAAGGAGGGATAGGGGGCAATCAGCCCCAGCATTTT. This chain uses TRBV4-1 with TRBJ1-5, with D possibly being TRBD1 (5 bases). V lost 1 base to trimming and J lost 2 bases, with 12 bases between them. This CDR3 contains 16 residues. The V gene's germline CDR1 is MGHRA and CDR2 YSYEKL.

CDR3 in amino acids: CSARVGHAVDGYTF. The CDR3 bases are TGCAGTGCTAGGGTAGGACACGCGGTTGATGGCTACACCTTC. The chain joins TRBV20-1 to TRBJ1-2; a weak D match, TRBD1 (5 bases). CDR1 is DFQATT and CDR2 is SNEGSKA in the germline V gene (reference sequence). Trimming shortened V by 3 bases and J by 6 bases, and 17 bases separated the two germline ends. This CDR3 has 14 amino acids.

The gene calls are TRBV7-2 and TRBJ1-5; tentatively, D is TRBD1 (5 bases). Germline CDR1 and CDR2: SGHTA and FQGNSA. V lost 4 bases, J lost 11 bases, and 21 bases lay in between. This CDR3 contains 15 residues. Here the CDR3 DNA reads TGTGCCAGCAGCTCCCTCGGAGCGGGGCCGGAGACCCAGCATTTT. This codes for CASSSLGAGPETQHF. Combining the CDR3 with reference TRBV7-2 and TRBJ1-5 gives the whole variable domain GAGVSQSPSNKVTEKGKDVELRCDPISGHTALYWYRQSLGQGLEFLIYFQGNSAPDKSGLPSDRFSAERTGGSVSTLTIQRTQQEDSAVYLCASSSLGAGPETQHFGDGTRLSIL.

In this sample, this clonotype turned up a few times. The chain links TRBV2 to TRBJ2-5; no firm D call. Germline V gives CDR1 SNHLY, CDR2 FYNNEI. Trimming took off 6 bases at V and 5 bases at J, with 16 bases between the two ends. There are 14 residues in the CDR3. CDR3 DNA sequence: TGTGCCAGCAGCACGACCAGTAGCACGGAGACCCAGTACTTC. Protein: CASSTTSSTETQYF. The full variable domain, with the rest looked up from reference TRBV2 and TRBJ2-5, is EPEVTQTPSHQVTQMGQEVILRCVPISNHLYFYWYRQILGQKVEFLVSFYNNEISEKSEIFDDQFSVERPDGSNFTLKIRSTKLEDSAMYFCASSTTSSTETQYFGPGTRLLVL.

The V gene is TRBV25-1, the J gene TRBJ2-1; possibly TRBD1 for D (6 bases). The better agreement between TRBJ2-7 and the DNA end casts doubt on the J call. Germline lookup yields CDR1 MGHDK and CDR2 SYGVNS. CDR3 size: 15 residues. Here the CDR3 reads CASSFHTGSAYEQYF. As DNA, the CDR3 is TGTGCCAGCAGTTTCCACACAGGGTCGGCCTACGAGCAGTACTTC.

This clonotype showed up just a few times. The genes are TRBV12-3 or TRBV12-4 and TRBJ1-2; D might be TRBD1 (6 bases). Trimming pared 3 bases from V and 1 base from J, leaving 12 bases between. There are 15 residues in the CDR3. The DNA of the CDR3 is TGTGCCAGCAGTTTTGGGGCAGGGGTTAACTATGGCTACACCTTC. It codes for CASSFGAGVNYGYTF.

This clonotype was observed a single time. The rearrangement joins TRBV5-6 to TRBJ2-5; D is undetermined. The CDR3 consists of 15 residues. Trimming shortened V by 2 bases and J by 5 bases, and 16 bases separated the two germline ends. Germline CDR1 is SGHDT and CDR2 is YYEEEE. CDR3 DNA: TGTGCCAGCAGCTTACCGCAGGTTGAAGGGGAGACCCAGTACTTC. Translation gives CASSLPQVEGETQYF.

This CDR3 reads CAVMGQGYGYTF. The CDR3 nucleotides read TGTGCCGTTATGGGGCAGGGCTATGGCTACACCTTC. This rearrangement joins TRBV7-9 to TRBJ1-2; a weak D match, TRBD1 (5 bases). The V gene's germline CDR1 is SEHNR and CDR2 FQNEAQ (reference sequence). The V gene lost 11 bases and the J gene lost 4 bases, with 14 bases spanning the gap. CDR3 length equals 12 residues.

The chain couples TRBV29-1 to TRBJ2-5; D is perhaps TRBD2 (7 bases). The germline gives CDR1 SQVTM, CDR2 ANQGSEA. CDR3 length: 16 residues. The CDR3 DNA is TGCGGCGCTGGAGGGGAGGGATGGACAGCTCAAGAGACCCAGTACTTC. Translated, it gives CGAGGEGWTAQETQYF.

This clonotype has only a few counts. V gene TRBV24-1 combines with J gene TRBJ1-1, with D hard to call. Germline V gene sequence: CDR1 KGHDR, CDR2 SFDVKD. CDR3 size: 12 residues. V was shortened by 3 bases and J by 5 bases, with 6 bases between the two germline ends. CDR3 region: CATSDPNTEAFF. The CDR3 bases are TGTGCCACCAGTGATCCTAATACTGAAGCTTTCTTT.

CDR3 nucleotide sequence: TGTGCCAGCAGGAGGGACGGCACAGATACGCAGTATTTT. Its protein product is CASRRDGTDTQYF. The gene calls are TRBV6-5 and TRBJ2-3; D possibly uses TRBD1 or TRBD2 (5 bases each). Trimming took off 6 bases at V and 1 base at J, with 8 bases between the two ends. The CDR3 extends over 13 amino acids. The germline gives CDR1 MNHEY, CDR2 SVGAGI.

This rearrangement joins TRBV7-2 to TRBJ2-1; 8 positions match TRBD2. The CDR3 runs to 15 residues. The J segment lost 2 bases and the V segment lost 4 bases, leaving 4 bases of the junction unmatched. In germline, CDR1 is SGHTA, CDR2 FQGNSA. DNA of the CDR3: TGTGCCAGCAGCTCCAGCGGGAGCCCCTACAATGAGCAGTTCTTC. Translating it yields CASSSSGSPYNEQFF.

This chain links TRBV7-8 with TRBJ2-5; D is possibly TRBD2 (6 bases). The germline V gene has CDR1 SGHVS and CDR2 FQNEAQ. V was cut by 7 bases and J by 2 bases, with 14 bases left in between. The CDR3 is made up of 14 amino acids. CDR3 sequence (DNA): TGTGCCAGCATCGCCGGGGGTTGGCAAGAGACCCAGTACTTC. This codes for CASIAGGWQETQYF. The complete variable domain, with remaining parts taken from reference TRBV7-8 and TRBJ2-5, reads GAGVSQSPRYKVAKRGQDVALRCDPISGHVSLFWYQQALGQGPEFLTYFQNEAQLDKSGLPSDRFFAERPEGSVSTLKIQRTQQEDSAVYLCASIAGGWQETQYFGPGTRLLVL.

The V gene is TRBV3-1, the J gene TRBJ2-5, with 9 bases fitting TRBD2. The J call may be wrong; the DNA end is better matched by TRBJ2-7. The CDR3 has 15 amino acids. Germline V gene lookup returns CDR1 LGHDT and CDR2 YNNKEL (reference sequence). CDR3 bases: TGTGCCAGCAGCCAAGTTCTAGCGGGGAATGGCGAGCAGTACTTC. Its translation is CASSQVLAGNGEQYF.

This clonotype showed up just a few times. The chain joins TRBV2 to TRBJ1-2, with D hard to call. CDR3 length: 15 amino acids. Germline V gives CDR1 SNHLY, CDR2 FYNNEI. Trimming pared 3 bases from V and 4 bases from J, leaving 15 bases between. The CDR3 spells CASSDKGHSLYGYTF. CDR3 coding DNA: TGTGCCAGCAGTGATAAAGGCCACAGCCTCTATGGCTACACCTTC.

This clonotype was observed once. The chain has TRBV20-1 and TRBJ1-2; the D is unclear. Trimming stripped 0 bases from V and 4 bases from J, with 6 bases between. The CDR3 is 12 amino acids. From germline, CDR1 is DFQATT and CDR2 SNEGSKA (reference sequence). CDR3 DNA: TGCAGTGCTAGAGATGGGTCCTATGGCTACACCTTC. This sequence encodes CSARDGSYGYTF.

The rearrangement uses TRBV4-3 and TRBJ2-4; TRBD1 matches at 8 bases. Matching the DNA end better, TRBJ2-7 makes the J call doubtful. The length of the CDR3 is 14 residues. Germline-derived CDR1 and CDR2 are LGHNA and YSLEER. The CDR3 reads CASSHNGQGLEQYF. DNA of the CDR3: TGCGCCAGCAGCCACAATGGACAGGGACTCGAGCAGTACTTC.